This T cell receptor (beta chain) was observed in a study of blood T cell repertoires in COVID-19. Whole-study context: PBMCs, B-cell-depleted T cells, or T cells were the source of the cDNA or gDNA that made up the material.

After removal of 1 base from V and 9 bases from J, the junction contained 14 bases not matched to a gene. CDR1 and CDR2 (germline): LNHNV, YYDKDF (reference sequence). CDR3 length: 17 residues. Data came from immunoSEQ multiplex PCR; TCRdb stores just in-frame clones and leaves some out. Here the sample spans 250,000 to 300,000 clones, 85% to 90% being singletons. Recruited during active infection, patients (from Seattle) were subsequently followed longitudinally. The source material was peripheral blood. This clonotype originated in a woman in her twenties or thirties with COVID-19, enrolled during active disease. The V call is TRBV15, the J call TRBJ2-5; 10 bases are shared with TRBD2. The CDR3 spells CATSRVQAGGSRVAQYF. In DNA, the CDR3 is TGTGCCACCAGCAGAGTGCAAGCGGGAGGGTCGCGGGTGGCCCAGTACTTC.